The rows below give T cell receptor beta chains drawn from one sample of a study of cytomegalovirus exposure and HLA in healthy donors. The method was immunoSEQ multiplex PCR; TCRdb's version includes in-frame clones alone and lacks a portion of them. The table lists hundreds of thousands of clones, 76% of them singletons. Sequencing used PBMCs. The origin of the receptors is a man younger than 35 in good health and CMV-seronegative. Each CDR3 is given with its conserved first and last residue. The D gene is left open where the match is weak. Size values are once, few and many counts, or a class for expanded clones, and some rows have none.

cdr3_length,j_call,clone_size,d_call,v_call,cdr3_nt,cdr3_aa
14,TRBJ2-3,-,TRBD1,TRBV2,TGTGCCAGCAGAGACCGAGGGGGCGCAGATACGCAGTATTTT,CASRDRGGADTQYF
13,TRBJ1-5,few,-,TRBV27,TGTGCCAGCAGTACCTATAGCAATCAGCCCCAGCATTTT,CASSTYSNQPQHF
14,TRBJ1-3,once,-,TRBV30,TGTGCCTGGGGCCGGACTGGGGGACTAAACACCATATATTTT,CAWGRTGGLNTIYF
14,TRBJ2-1,-,-,TRBV5-1,TGCGCCAGCAGCTACACGGGTCGTTACAATGAGCAGTTCTTC,CASSYTGRYNEQFF
14,TRBJ2-7,once,-,TRBV18,TGTGCCAGCTCACCACCGGGTAAGGCGGGCGAGCAGTACTTC,CASSPPGKAGEQYF
11,TRBJ1-2,-,-,TRBV25-1,TGTGCCAGCAGAGGGAGCTATGGCTACACCTTC,CASRGSYGYTF
13,TRBJ2-7,-,-,TRBV28,TGTGCCAGCAGTTACGGGTCGAAAAGCGAGCAGTACTTC,CASSYGSKSEQYF
16,TRBJ2-2,few,-,TRBV9,TGTGCCAGCAGCGCGAGCTACGCCCCGAACACCGGGGAGCTGTTTTTT,CASSASYAPNTGELFF
15,TRBJ1-2,-,-,TRBV5-1,TGCGCCAGCAGCTTGGCTGGACAGCTTTACTATGGCTACACCTTC,CASSLAGQLYYGYTF
13,TRBJ1-1,-,TRBD1,TRBV10-2,TGCGCCAGCAGCGACAGGGGGGGCACTGAAGCTTTCTTT,CASSDRGGTEAFF
13,TRBJ2-2,-,-,TRBV29-1,TGCAGCGTTGTAGGGGAGAACACCGGGGAGCTGTTTTTT,CSVVGENTGELFF
14,TRBJ1-1,-,TRBD1,TRBV5-6,TGTGCCAGCAGCTCAACAGGGGGCGGGCGAGAAGCTTTCTTT,CASSSTGGGREAFF
15,TRBJ2-1,-,TRBD2,TRBV7-8,TGTGCCAGCAGTTCCACTAGCGGGGTTTCCAATGAGCAGTTCTTC,CASSSTSGVSNEQFF
15,TRBJ2-7,-,TRBD2,TRBV10-1,TGCGCCAGCAGTGAGAGTCATACTAGCGGGAGCGGGCAGTACTTC,CASSESHTSGSGQYF
13,TRBJ2-7,few,TRBD1,TRBV2,TGTGCCAGCAAGACCGGACAGGTCCCCGAGCAGTACTTC,CASKTGQVPEQYF
15,TRBJ2-1,-,TRBD1,TRBV5-6,TGTGCCAGCACCTCATTAGACAGGGCGGACAATGAGCAGTTCTTC,CASTSLDRADNEQFF
13,TRBJ2-2,-,-,TRBV6-4,TGTGCCAGCAGTGATCTAAACACCGGGGAGCTGTTTTTT,CASSDLNTGELFF
23,TRBJ2-3,-,TRBD2,TRBV28,TGTGCCAGCACTCCGAGGACTTTACGTTCCCGACTAGCGGGAGGGCCTAGCACAGATACGCAGTATTTT,CASTPRTLRSRLAGGPSTDTQYF
13,TRBJ2-1,-,-,TRBV2,TGTGCCAGCAGTGAAGGTAGATACAATGAGCAGTTCTTC,CASSEGRYNEQFF
15,TRBJ1-5,-,-,TRBV7-2,TGTGCCAGCAGCTTAGGTGCACGGAGCAATCAGCCCCAGCATTTT,CASSLGARSNQPQHF
14,TRBJ1-5,few,-,TRBV7-9,TGTGCCAGCAGCTCCACAGGGAGAGATCAGCCCCAGCATTTT,CASSSTGRDQPQHF
14,TRBJ2-6,-,-,TRBV7-9,TGTGCCAGCAGCCCTAGAGACGGGGCCAACGTCCTGACTTTC,CASSPRDGANVLTF
14,TRBJ1-2,few,-,TRBV29-1,TGCAGCGTTCGGGTTCGGGGAAGTAACTATGGCTACACCTTC,CSVRVRGSNYGYTF
12,TRBJ1-1,few,-,TRBV7-9,TGTGCCAGCAGCTTAGGGGGGCGCGGGGCTTTCTTT,CASSLGGRGAFF
15,TRBJ2-1,-,TRBD2,TRBV18,TGTGCCAGCTCACCACAGAGCGGGAGGGCCGGTGAGCAGTTCTTC,CASSPQSGRAGEQFF
14,TRBJ2-7,-,-,TRBV23-1,TGCGCCAGCAGTCAAACCCAGGGTACGGACGAGCAGTACTTC,CASSQTQGTDEQYF
12,TRBJ2-7,-,-,TRBV18,TGTGCCAGCTCGTTGAGCTCCTACGAGCAGTACTTC,CASSLSSYEQYF
15,TRBJ2-3,-,TRBD2,TRBV5-8,TGTGCCAGCAGCAACCCCCAGCGGGGTACAGATACGCAGTATTTT,CASSNPQRGTDTQYF
16,TRBJ1-5,-,TRBD1,TRBV4-2,TGTGCCAGCAGCCAAGGGGACAGGGATGGCAATCAGCCCCAGCATTTT,CASSQGDRDGNQPQHF
14,TRBJ1-1,-,-,TRBV28,TGTGCCAGCAGTTTTGGGCAGGGGTTCACTGAAGCTTTCTTT,CASSFGQGFTEAFF
15,TRBJ1-5,-,TRBD1,TRBV19,TGTGCCAGTAGTCCGCGAGGGACAGTTAATCAGCCCCAGCATTTT,CASSPRGTVNQPQHF
16,TRBJ1-2,-,-,TRBV5-5,TGTGCCAGCAGCAGGGGGACACCACCTGGGGACTATGGCTACACCTTC,CASSRGTPPGDYGYTF
15,TRBJ2-7,-,-,TRBV5-5,TGTGCCAGCAGCTTGGCCTCACATGTTACCTACGAGCAGTACTTC,CASSLASHVTYEQYF
13,TRBJ2-7,-,-,TRBV28,TGTGCCAGCAGTGCGACTTCCACCGCCGAGCAGTACTTC,CASSATSTAEQYF
14,TRBJ1-4,-,-,TRBV14,TGTGCCAGCAGCCAAGGGGGAGTAGCGGAAAAACTGTTTTTT,CASSQGGVAEKLFF
16,TRBJ2-5,-,TRBD2,TRBV5-1,TGCGCCAGCAGCTTGGAGGCTAGCGGGAGTCAAGAGACCCAGTACTTC,CASSLEASGSQETQYF
15,TRBJ2-3,-,TRBD2,TRBV27,TGTGCCAGCAGTTGGGGGGGTCTAAGCACAGATACGCAGTATTTT,CASSWGGLSTDTQYF
15,TRBJ1-4,-,-,TRBV5-6,TGTGCCAGCAGCTTGTGGGGGGCAACTAATGAAAAACTGTTTTTT,CASSLWGATNEKLFF
15,TRBJ2-3,-,TRBD2,TRBV9,TGTGCCAGCAGCGTAGGGACTAGCGGGACCGATACGCAGTATTTT,CASSVGTSGTDTQYF
14,TRBJ1-1,-,-,TRBV4-1,TGCGCCAGCAGCCAAGCTCGCCGGGACACTGAAGCTTTCTTT,CASSQARRDTEAFF
16,TRBJ1-2,-,TRBD1,TRBV7-8,TGTGCCAGCAGCTCCGATGGGACAGGGGGCGCGGGGGGCTACACCTTC,CASSSDGTGGAGGYTF
14,TRBJ2-1,-,TRBD1,TRBV5-1,TGCGCCAGCAGCTTAGGGGACAGCTACAATGAGCAGTTCTTC,CASSLGDSYNEQFF
14,TRBJ1-5,once,-,TRBV5-1,TGCGCCAGCAGCTTACGGGCAGGGGATCAGCCCCAGCATTTT,CASSLRAGDQPQHF
16,TRBJ2-6,-,-,TRBV2,TGTGCCAGCAGGAGGGCGGACGGCTCTGGGGCCAACGTCCTGACTTTC,CASRRADGSGANVLTF
14,TRBJ1-1,once,TRBD1,TRBV6-4,TGTGCCAGCAGGGGACAGGGGGGTTCGGGTGAAGCTTTCTTT,CASRGQGGSGEAFF
11,TRBJ2-7,-,-,TRBV6-5,TGTGCCAGCAGTTACGAGAGAAAGCAGTACTTC,CASSYERKQYF
15,TRBJ2-7,-,TRBD1,TRBV4-1,TGCGCCAGCAGCCGATCGGGACAGGGATCCTACGAGCAGTACTTC,CASSRSGQGSYEQYF
16,TRBJ2-1,few,TRBD1,TRBV6-6,TGTGCCAGCAGTCGGAGACCGGGACAGGGGTCGAATGAGCAGTTCTTC,CASSRRPGQGSNEQFF
15,TRBJ2-1,-,-,TRBV7-3,TGTGCCAGCAGCGTAGACAGTAGCTCCTACAATGAGCAGTTCTTC,CASSVDSSSYNEQFF
15,TRBJ2-7,-,TRBD1,TRBV2,TGTGCCAGCAGTGAGGACAGGGATTTAGGCTACGAGCAGTACTTC,CASSEDRDLGYEQYF
15,TRBJ2-5,-,-,TRBV7-6,TGTGCCAGCAGCAGACCGCCAGGATCATCAGAGACCCAGTACTTC,CASSRPPGSSETQYF
14,TRBJ2-7,few,TRBD2,TRBV19,TGTGCCAGTAGTGTGACTAGCGGGGGCTACGAGCAGTACTTC,CASSVTSGGYEQYF
15,TRBJ2-5,-,TRBD1,TRBV5-1,TGCGCCAGCAGCTCAACAGGGGGGAGCCAAGAGACCCAGTACTTC,CASSSTGGSQETQYF
13,TRBJ2-7,-,-,TRBV7-9,TGTTCCAGCAGCTTCGGGGGTACCTACGAGCAGTACTTC,CSSSFGGTYEQYF